This TCR beta chain was captured by sequencing in a study of blood T cell repertoires in COVID-19 (dated by TCRdb to 2020 to 2021). Concerning the study at large: Samples covering the acute and convalescent phases of COVID-19 were provided by collaborators in the United States, Italy and Spain. The material from the prospective study consisted of cDNA or gDNA derived from T cells, B-cell-depleted T cells, or PBMCs. Subjects who had been exposed to COVID-19, were actively infected with it, or had recovered from it provided the deeply sampled blood TCRbeta repertoires that made up the dataset. The repertoires were made available in a free public database intended to serve as a resource for research on the immune response to SARS-CoV-2. The samples were drawn from the first 160 participants of the ongoing ImmuneRACE study and from some 1,300 subjects provided by 6 global collaborators. A de-identified subject ID, COVID-19 status, age in years and sex were almost always included in the sample metadata. Where HLA class I and class II types were available, the types were taken from metadata supplied by the sample provider, not from assay-based typing. Here is what the overall study found, with its caveats: How much clinical and demographic metadata was included differed by source and by participant, and the metadata was provided uncurated.

The CDR3, cysteine through phenylalanine, is 14 amino acids long. Kept here is only the CDR3 DNA, which spans 42 bases and is read in frame from base 1. Looking up the germline V gene yields CDR1 SNHLY and CDR2 FYNNEI. V is pared back by 1 base and J by 3 bases, with 10 bases lying between the germline termini. Each collaborating institution followed its own protocols to collect whole blood in K2EDTA tubes. For TCRbeta analysis, collaborators shipped samples in one of three forms: frozen whole blood, isolated PBMCs, or DNA extracted from either of those sample types. TCRbeta CDR3 regions were amplified from genomic DNA using the immunoSEQ Assay, a bias-controlled multiplex PCR. From the authors' description of their analysis: Within the assay, amplification of reference gene primers was used to estimate how many nucleated cells each sample contained. Sequence reads were collapsed and filtered to measure the absolute abundance of every unique TCRbeta CDR3 rearrangement. For each sample, productive Simpson clonality was calculated by taking the square root of Simpson's diversity index across productive rearrangements. This is the immuneACCESS table as TCRdb keeps it, with only in-frame sequences that have V and J called. A part of the clones is gone; compared with another copy, unresolved V genes explain less than half, and the rest is unexplained. V and J calls plus clone size are reproduced from that table; the DNA served to infer D and trimming. In all, the sample holds 250,000 to 300,000 clones, and around 81% of those were seen once. The ten biggest clones cover just under 3% of the sample.

Concerning this clone itself: The antigen this receptor binds is unknown. No much larger clone is present one base from it, and per-base qualities are unavailable.

This TCR came from an older woman with active or convalescent COVID-19. The sample taken for sequencing was peripheral blood. The receptor chain draws on TRBV2 and TRBJ2-7, with the D gene call left open. The CDR3 protein: CASSEGATGYEQYF. Read as DNA, the sequence is TGTGCCAGCAGTGAAGGCGCCACGGGCTACGAGCAGTACTTC.